A single sample gave rise to the 27 T cell receptor beta chains below, sequenced in a study of blood T cell repertoires in COVID-19. Some clones are missing from TCRdb's copy, which holds only in-frame ones; the method was immunoSEQ multiplex PCR. This table has 200,000 or so clones, roughly nine tenths appearing once. The source material was peripheral blood. The receptor set was obtained from a man in his sixties or seventies with active or convalescent COVID-19.

This clone was counted a single time. This chain joins TRBV27 and TRBJ2-1; TRBD1 matches at 8 bases. CDR1 and CDR2 (germline): MNHEY, SMNVEV (reference sequence). CDR3 length: 16 residues. Trimming removed 3 bases from V and 2 bases from J; junction bases left unmatched: 6. The CDR3 sequence: CASSFSTGGPYNEQFF. The CDR3 nucleotides are TGTGCCAGCAGTTTCTCAACAGGGGGTCCCTACAATGAGCAGTTCTTC.

V and J are TRBV3-1 (or the pseudogene TRBV3-2) and TRBJ2-5; D is perhaps TRBD2 (5 bases). This CDR3 is built from 13 residues. The germline V gene has CDR1 LGHDT and CDR2 YNNKEL (reference sequence). The V end lost 4 bases, the J end lost 2 bases, and 8 bases lay between the germline ends. This chain's CDR3 is CASSPTIQETQYF. CDR3 nucleotide sequence: TGTGCCAGCAGCCCGACTATACAAGAGACCCAGTACTTC.

This chain connects TRBV11-2 to TRBJ2-3; 10 bases agree with TRBD1. Germline lookup yields CDR1 SGHAT and CDR2 FQNNGV. V lost 5 bases to trimming and J lost 4 bases; unmatched junction nucleotides: 12. The CDR3 spans 17 residues. Here the CDR3 reads CASSPGEAGTGADTQYF. Written as DNA, the CDR3 is TGTGCCAGCAGCCCGGGCGAAGCCGGGACAGGGGCAGATACGCAGTATTTT.

The rearrangement uses TRBV2 and TRBJ2-7, with 11 bases aligning to TRBD2. The V gene's germline CDR1 is SNHLY and CDR2 FYNNEI. The V gene end was trimmed by 8 bases and the J gene end by 3 bases; junction bases not matched to a gene: 3. The CDR3 length is 13 residues. CDR3 nucleotides: TGTGCCAGCGAACTAGCGGGAGTCTACGAGCAGTACTTC. This sequence encodes CASELAGVYEQYF.

This sequence joins TRBV30 and TRBJ2-7; D perhaps matches TRBD1 (5 bases). Germline V gene sequence: CDR1 GTSNPN, CDR2 SVGIG (reference sequence). The CDR3 runs 13 residues. With 2 bases removed from V and 4 bases from J, the gap between germline ends came to 12 bases. The CDR3 DNA reads TGTGCCTGGAGTCCGTGGGGCCGTTACGAGCAGTACTTC. The encoded protein is CAWSPWGRYEQYF.

The CDR3 protein is CASSADRVSPLHF. In DNA, the CDR3 is TGTGCCAGCAGCGCCGACAGGGTATCACCCCTCCACTTT. This sequence joins TRBV27 and TRBJ1-6, with 7 bases matching TRBD1. Looked up from germline, CDR1 is MNHEY and CDR2 is SMNVEV (reference sequence). The length of the CDR3 is 13 residues. V shed 6 bases, J shed 10 bases, and the junction held 6 bases outside the gene matches.

This rearrangement joins TRBV10-1 to TRBJ2-1; TRBD2 matches at 12 bases. Germline CDR1 WNHNN, CDR2 SYGVQD (reference sequence). The CDR3 consists of 14 residues. V trimming: 0 bases; J trimming: 15 bases; junction bases outside the gene matches: 6. In DNA form, the CDR3 reads TGCGCCAGCAGTGAGTCGACGACTAGCGGGAGTTTGTTCTTC. Translation gives CASSESTTSGSLFF.

The chain carries TRBV7-2 and TRBJ2-3; 9 bases are a match to TRBD1. Losses at the gene ends were 5 bases for V and 5 bases for J; bases not matched to a gene: 11. Germline CDR1 reads SGHTA; CDR2 reads FQGNSA. The length of the CDR3 is 16 residues. DNA for the CDR3: TGTGCCAGCAGCCCGGGGACAGGGAGTGGAAAAGATACGCAGTATTTT. Protein product: CASSPGTGSGKDTQYF.

V is TRBV2 and J is TRBJ2-7; TRBD2 matches 10 bases. Trimming cost V 2 bases and J 3 bases; bases outside gene matches: 4. The germline CDR1 and CDR2 sequences are SNHLY and FYNNEI. The CDR3 has 15 amino acids. CDR3 sequence: CASSELSSGGYEQYF. As DNA, the CDR3 is TGTGCCAGCAGTGAATTGTCTAGCGGGGGCTACGAGCAGTACTTC. The variable domain in full, with the rest retrieved from reference TRBV2 and TRBJ2-7, is EPEVTQTPSHQVTQMGQEVILRCVPISNHLYFYWYRQILGQKVEFLVSFYNNEISEKSEIFDDQFSVERPDGSNFTLKIRSTKLEDSAMYFCASSELSSGGYEQYFGPGTRLTVT.

The chain carries TRBV10-2 and TRBJ1-6; possible D gene TRBD1, 5 bases. The CDR3 sequence is 15 residues long. Trimming removed 4 bases from V and 4 bases from J, with 11 bases in between. The germline V gene encodes CDR1 WSHSY and CDR2 SAAADI. The CDR3 sequence is CASSAGLAYNSPLHF. CDR3 nucleotide sequence: TGCGCCAGCAGTGCAGGGTTAGCATATAATTCACCCCTCCACTTT.

J is TRBJ1-6 and V is TRBV6-5; 12 bases agree with TRBD1. CDR1 and CDR2 from the germline V gene are MNHEY and SVGAGI. This CDR3 has 16 residues. Losses at the gene ends were 4 bases for V and 10 bases for J; bases not matched to a gene: 8. In DNA form, the CDR3 reads TGTGCCAGCAGTTCCCGGGACAGGGGGCAGCGGTCACCCCTCCACTTT. Protein sequence: CASSSRDRGQRSPLHF.

The CDR3 DNA sequence: TGCGCCAGCAATGAGGGCCCAGGTTCCTACAATGAGCAGTTCTTC. Translated, it gives CASNEGPGSYNEQFF. The chain recombines TRBV5-1 with TRBJ2-1; possible D gene TRBD2, 5 bases. The CDR3 is 15 residues long. Trimming removed 6 bases at V and 1 base at J, with 14 bases between. Germline V lookup: CDR1 SGHRS, CDR2 YFSETQ.

The rearrangement joins TRBV5-1 to TRBJ2-3, with D possibly matching TRBD2 (5 bases). There are 16 residues in the CDR3. Germline CDR1 SGHRS, CDR2 YFSETQ. Trimming shortened V by 4 bases and J by 6 bases, and 21 bases separated the two germline ends. The CDR3: CASSLAVFKSGDTQYF. CDR3 bases: TGCGCCAGCAGCCTGGCCGTTTTCAAATCGGGGGATACGCAGTATTTT.

The V gene is TRBV9, the J gene TRBJ1-2; D uncertain. Between the trimmed V and J ends, which lost 2 bases and 5 bases, there was a span of 7 bases. This CDR3 is built from 12 residues. Germline loops: CDR1 SGDLS, CDR2 YYNGEE. The CDR3 nucleotides are TGTGCCAGCAGCGTCGGGAATTATGGCTACACCTTC. This gives the protein CASSVGNYGYTF. The variable domain in full, completed from reference TRBV9 and TRBJ1-2, reads DSGVTQTPKHLITATGQRVTLRCSPRSGDLSVYWYQQSLDQGLQFLIQYYNGEERAKGNILERFSAQQFPDLHSELNLSSLELGDSALYFCASSVGNYGYTFGSGTRLTVV.

This clone has only a few counts. The CDR3 coding sequence is TGTGCCAGCAGTCCCCCGGGAAAGACTGACACTGAAGCTTTCTTT. It specifies CASSPPGKTDTEAFF. The chain is built from TRBV28 and TRBJ1-1; D call uncertain. V was trimmed by 5 bases and J by 3 bases, leaving 16 bases between them. The V gene's germline CDR1 is MDHEN and CDR2 SYDVKM. There are 15 residues in the CDR3.

This chain connects TRBV11-2 to TRBJ1-6; TRBD1 aligns across 11 bases. The V segment lost 5 bases and the J segment 9 bases; nucleotides outside the gene matches: 9. Germline CDR1 and CDR2: SGHAT and FQNNGV. CDR3 length equals 16 residues. CDR3 bases: TGTGCCAGCAGCCCCCGGACAGGGGGCATACTTTCACCCCTCCACTTT. It specifies CASSPRTGGILSPLHF.

J is TRBJ2-7 and V is TRBV25-1; 8 bases map to TRBD1. J was trimmed by 4 bases and V by 1 base; bases with no gene match: 9. Germline-derived CDR1 and CDR2 are MGHDK and SYGVNS. The CDR3 has 16 amino acids. The CDR3 protein is CASSESLWTGRYEQYF. CDR3 sequence (DNA): TGTGCCAGCAGTGAATCGCTATGGACAGGGAGGTACGAGCAGTACTTC.

The sample holds one count of this clone. The chain couples TRBV5-4 to TRBJ1-2; the match to TRBD1 covers 8 bases. Per germline, CDR1 SGHNT and CDR2 YYREEE (reference sequence). The CDR3 runs to 17 residues. J gave up 4 bases and V 3 bases, and 14 bases lay outside the gene matches. In nucleotides, the CDR3 is TGTGCCAGCAGCTCTGGGGGGTACAGGGGGTTTGTCTATGGCTACACCTTC. Protein product: CASSSGGYRGFVYGYTF.

The chain joins TRBV12-3 or TRBV12-4 to TRBJ1-1; possibly TRBD1 for D (6 bases). V shed 8 bases and J shed 5 bases, with 9 bases lying between them. The CDR3 extends over 11 amino acids. The CDR3 spells CASRGQTEAFF. CDR3 coding DNA: TGTGCCAGCCGAGGACAGACTGAAGCTTTCTTT.

V is TRBV7-2 and J is TRBJ2-6; D ambiguous. Per germline, CDR1 SGHTA and CDR2 FQGNSA. V lost 3 bases to trimming and J lost 0 bases, with 3 bases between them. The CDR3 has 14 amino acids. For the CDR3, the DNA is TGTGCCAGCAGCTTCGTCTCTGGGGCCAACGTCCTGACTTTC. Translated: CASSFVSGANVLTF.

As for this clone: Other DNA sequences of this sample code for an identical CDR3. The genes are TRBV3-1 (or the pseudogene TRBV3-2) and TRBJ2-2, with 7 bases identical to TRBD2. Germline-derived CDR1 and CDR2 are LGHDT and YNNKEL (reference sequence). The CDR3 covers 14 residues. Trimming at V came to 1 base and at J to 5 bases, leaving 1 base not matched to a gene. CDR3 residues: CASSQGRGTGELFF. The CDR3 DNA follows: TGTGCCAGCAGCCAAGGGCGGGGGACCGGGGAGCTGTTTTTT.

This chain joins TRBV18 and TRBJ1-1; 7 nucleotides align to TRBD1. Germline trimming cut 4 bases from V and 0 bases from J; bases unmatched to any gene: 5. CDR1 KGHSH and CDR2 LQKENI come from the germline V gene. The CDR3 has 15 amino acids. The CDR3 spells CASSQGQTMNTEAFF. In DNA, the CDR3 is TGTGCCAGCTCACAGGGACAGACCATGAACACTGAAGCTTTCTTT.

The chain has TRBV24-1 and TRBJ2-2; possible D gene TRBD2, 6 bases. V gave up 3 bases and J gave up 0 bases, with 10 bases separating them. The CDR3 totals 16 residues. The germline V gene encodes CDR1 KGHDR and CDR2 SFDVKD. Here the CDR3 reads CATSDPSVANTGELFF. The CDR3 DNA sequence: TGTGCCACCAGTGATCCTAGCGTAGCGAACACCGGGGAGCTGTTTTTT.

CDR3 region: CASREDRNQPQHF. The DNA for the CDR3 is TGCGCCAGCAGGGAGGACAGAAATCAGCCCCAGCATTTT. This chain joins TRBV10-2 and TRBJ1-5, with TRBD1 as a possible D gene (6 bases). CDR1 WSHSY and CDR2 SAAADI come from the germline V gene. The CDR3 is 13 amino acids. V was trimmed by 6 bases and J by 4 bases, leaving 10 bases between them.

The genes are TRBV21-1 and TRBJ2-5; TRBD1, the table's D call, lacks a check against the DNA. TRBV21-1 is assigned pseudogene status. The CDR3 sequence is 15 residues long. The CDR3 DNA follows: TGTGCCAGCAGCAATGACAGGGGGCGGGGGGAGACCCAGTACTTC. This gives the protein CASSNDRGRGETQYF.

The rearrangement uses TRBV18 and TRBJ2-7, with D perhaps TRBD1 (5 bases). In germline, CDR1 is KGHSH, CDR2 LQKENI. The ends were cut back, 6 bases at V and 6 bases at J, with 18 bases in the middle. There are 14 residues in the CDR3. This CDR3 is CASSPVGLGREQYF. CDR3 in DNA: TGTGCCAGCTCGCCTGTGGGGCTTGGTCGCGAGCAGTACTTC.

This chain links TRBV27 with TRBJ1-3; 8 positions match TRBD1. The germline V gene has CDR1 MNHEY and CDR2 SMNVEV (reference sequence). Trimming cost V 7 bases and J 4 bases; bases outside gene matches: 12. This CDR3 has 16 amino acids. The DNA of the CDR3 is TGTGCCAGCAACCCCGGGGAGGGGACAGGAGGAAACACCATATATTTT. Residues: CASNPGEGTGGNTIYF.